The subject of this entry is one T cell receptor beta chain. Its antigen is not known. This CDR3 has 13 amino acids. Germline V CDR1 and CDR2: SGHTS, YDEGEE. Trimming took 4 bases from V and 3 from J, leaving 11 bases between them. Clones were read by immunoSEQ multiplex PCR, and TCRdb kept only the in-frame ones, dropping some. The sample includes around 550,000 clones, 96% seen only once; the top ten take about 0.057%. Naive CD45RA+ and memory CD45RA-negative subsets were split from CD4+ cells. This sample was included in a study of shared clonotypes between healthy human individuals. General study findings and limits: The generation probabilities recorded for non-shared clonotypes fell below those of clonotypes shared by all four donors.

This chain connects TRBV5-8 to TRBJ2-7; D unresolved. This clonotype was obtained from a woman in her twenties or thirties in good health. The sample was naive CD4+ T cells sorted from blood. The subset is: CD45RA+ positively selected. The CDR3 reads CASSQVNSYEQYF. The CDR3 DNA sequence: TGTGCCAGCAGCCAAGTAAACAGCTACGAGCAGTACTTC.